This T cell receptor (beta chain) was identified in a study of blood T cells in healthy people across ages. Alongside a J-beta primer mix, a sample-barcoded 5' primer served in a second PCR lasting roughly 7 to 11 cycles. From the 5' RACE reads, TCRdb called clonotypes with MiXCR, one entry per CDR3 protein. The sample consists of a few hundred thousand distinct CDR3 sequences, 25% to 30% of them appearing once. Notes on the study in general: Higher diversity, along with more naive CD4+ cells, distinguished long-lived donors from aged donors. Across the age range, TCR beta diversity per million T cells fell in a roughly linear way.

The CDR3 runs to 17 residues. Trimming at V came to 5 bases and at J to 0 bases, leaving 11 bases not matched to a gene. CDR1 and CDR2 (germline): SGHTA, FQGNSA. Russia was home to the donors, healthy Caucasian individuals aged about 6 to 90. The total RNA that was extracted per sample amounted to at least 5 micrograms. About this clonotype itself: No antigen is known for it.

The sequencing sample was made of blood. This chain connects TRBV7-2 to TRBJ2-3; 7 bases are shared with TRBD2. This sequence originates from a woman aged 70 to 79 in good health. The CDR3 is CASSLNGGGSSTDTQYF. In DNA form, the CDR3 reads TGTGCCAGCAGCCTGAATGGGGGGGGAAGTAGCACAGATACGCAGTATTTT. The entire variable domain, with the rest obtained from reference TRBV7-2 and TRBJ2-3, is as follows: GAGVSQSPSNKVTEKGKDVELRCDPISGHTALYWYRQSLGQGLEFLIYFQGNSAPDKSGLPSDRFSAERTGGSVSTLTIQRTQQEDSAVYLCASSLNGGGSSTDTQYFGPGTRLTVL.